This TCR beta chain appears in the sequencing data of a study of blood T cell repertoires in COVID-19. The J segment lost 3 bases and the V segment lost 2 bases, leaving 14 bases of the junction unmatched. Germline V gene lookup returns CDR1 LNHDA and CDR2 SQIVND (reference sequence). The CDR3 runs 18 residues. How the authors handled the data: The authors estimated nucleated cell counts from reference gene primer amplification. Here immunoSEQ multiplex PCR was the method, and the copy in TCRdb shows in-frame clones only, minus some. The V and J calls and clone size are taken from that table; D and trimming were inferred from the DNA. The repertoire holds around 97,000 clones, with around 82% as singletons.

The sequencing input was peripheral blood. V is TRBV19 and J is TRBJ2-3; 7 bases match TRBD1. This clonotype was obtained from a human donor in a cohort sampled during active or convalescent COVID-19. The CDR3 is CASSIRGRLVYLTDTQYF. CDR3 nucleotide sequence: TGTGCCAGTAGTATAAGGGGGCGGTTGGTCTATTTGACAGATACGCAGTATTTT.